Shown below are 23 T cell receptor beta chains from a single sample sequenced in a study of OX40 agonist ivuxolimab in advanced cancers. Sequencing was performed with immunoSEQ multiplex PCR; in TCRdb, only in-frame clones are kept and a portion is missing. This sample has about 50,000 clones, with about 92% found just once. This specimen consisted of CD4+ or CD8+ T cells sorted from blood, obtained in a trial of the OX40 agonist ivuxolimab. The receptors derive from an adult with an advanced solid tumor such as melanoma, head and neck, liver or kidney cancer.

V usage is TRBV7-2 and J usage is TRBJ2-3; D ambiguous. V gave up 2 bases and J gave up 9 bases, with 6 bases separating them. The length of the CDR3 is 11 residues. Germline-derived CDR1 and CDR2 are SGHTA and FQGNSA. The CDR3 here is CASSLSTTQYF. CDR3 bases: TGTGCCAGCAGCTTATCCACGACGCAGTATTTT.

The genes are TRBV7-9 and TRBJ2-7; D unresolved. The CDR3 sequence is 13 residues long. Germline values: CDR1 SEHNR, CDR2 FQNEAQ (reference sequence). With 5 bases removed from V and 4 bases from J, the gap between germline ends came to 12 bases. In DNA form, the CDR3 reads TGTGCCAGCAGCCCAATGGGTGGGTACGAGCAGTACTTC. This sequence encodes CASSPMGGYEQYF.

J is TRBJ2-7 and V is TRBV7-3; weak D call: TRBD2 (7 bases). The CDR3 totals 13 residues. The germline V gene has CDR1 SGHTA and CDR2 FQGTGA. V was trimmed by 2 bases and J by 7 bases, leaving 12 bases between them. The CDR3 nucleotides are TGTGCCAGCAGCTTACGGGGGGCGGTTGAGCAGTACTTC. It is translated as CASSLRGAVEQYF.

V is TRBV5-4 and J is TRBJ1-2; 8 bases match TRBD1. The CDR3 is 15 residues long. With V trimmed by 4 bases and J by 8 bases, 13 bases remained unmatched. The germline V gene encodes CDR1 SGHNT and CDR2 YYREEE (reference sequence). As DNA, the CDR3 is TGTGCCAGCAGCGGAGGACAGGGTTGGGCGGGAGGCTACACCTTC. This gives the protein CASSGGQGWAGGYTF.

J is TRBJ2-7 and V is TRBV7-9, with 9 bases that match TRBD1. Germline values: CDR1 SEHNR, CDR2 FQNEAQ (reference sequence). There are 14 residues in the CDR3. Unmatched junction bases numbered 6, after V lost 4 bases and J lost 5 bases. The CDR3 spells CASSYRDRADEQYF. The CDR3, as DNA: TGTGCCAGCAGCTACCGGGACAGGGCTGACGAGCAGTACTTC.

The V call is TRBV12-5, the J call TRBJ2-1; 9 nucleotides line up with TRBD1. V dropped 0 bases and J dropped 8; count of bases not matched to a gene: 8. The CDR3 sequence is 16 residues long. Germline V CDR1 and CDR2: LGHNT, FRNRAP. The CDR3 protein is CASGLVPTGGSDEQFF. CDR3 bases: TGTGCTAGTGGTTTGGTACCGACAGGGGGGTCGGATGAGCAGTTCTTC.

The chain combines TRBV6-5 with TRBJ1-1, with D possibly matching TRBD1 (6 bases). CDR1 and CDR2 (germline): MNHEY, SVGAGI. This CDR3 has 15 amino acids. Trimming stripped 6 bases from V and 7 bases from J, with 21 bases between. CDR3 DNA sequence: TGTGCCAGCAGACCCAGGGACACCTGGAGAGGTGAAGCTTTCTTT. Translated, it gives CASRPRDTWRGEAFF.

This clone was detected a few times. The chain uses TRBV5-6 and TRBJ1-2; possibly TRBD1 for D (6 bases). Trimming shortened V by 3 bases and J by 8 bases, and 20 bases separated the two germline ends. There are 15 residues in the CDR3. Germline loops: CDR1 SGHDT, CDR2 YYEEEE. The chain's CDR3 is CASSWATGSLRGYTF. CDR3 nucleotide sequence: TGTGCCAGCAGCTGGGCTACAGGGAGCCTTAGGGGCTACACCTTC.

This clone was seen once. V is TRBV2 and J is TRBJ2-7; D perhaps matches TRBD2 (5 bases). The CDR3 consists of 11 residues. V gave up 5 bases and J gave up 7 bases, with 9 bases separating them. The germline gives CDR1 SNHLY, CDR2 FYNNEI. Written as DNA, the CDR3 is TGTGCCAGCAGTTCGGGCGGGGAGCAGTACGTC. Residues: CASSSGGEQYV.

The genes are TRBV9 and TRBJ2-1; 7 bases fit TRBD2. CDR1 and CDR2 from the germline V gene are SGDLS and YYNGEE. The length of the CDR3 is 15 residues. The V gene end was trimmed by 3 bases and the J gene end by 3 bases; junction bases not matched to a gene: 6. CDR3 bases: TGTGCCAGCAGCGATGCGGGAGACGTCTACAATGAGCAGTTCTTC. This gives the protein CASSDAGDVYNEQFF.

CDR3 coding DNA: TGTGCCAGCAGTCAACCTCCGGGACAGGGGGACGAGACCCAGTACTTC. It codes for CASSQPPGQGDETQYF. The rearrangement uses TRBV28 and TRBJ2-5; 11 nucleotides line up with TRBD1. CDR3 length: 16 residues. Unmatched junction bases numbered 10, after V lost 5 bases and J lost 5 bases. Germline-derived CDR1 and CDR2 are MDHEN and SYDVKM.

V and J are TRBV5-1 and TRBJ2-7; no reliable D call. Trimming shortened V by 6 bases and J by 7 bases, and 11 bases separated the two germline ends. This CDR3 contains 11 residues. Germline CDR1 and CDR2: SGHRS and YFSETQ. The CDR3 reads CASTSGAEQYF. As DNA, the CDR3 is TGCGCCAGCACCTCCGGAGCAGAGCAGTACTTC.

The chain uses TRBV5-4 and TRBJ1-2; no reliable D call. Per germline, CDR1 SGHNT and CDR2 YYREEE (reference sequence). This CDR3 comprises 14 residues. V was trimmed by 0 bases and J by 0 bases, leaving 6 bases between them. CDR3 loop: CASSLGIPNYGYTF. CDR3 in DNA: TGTGCCAGCAGCTTGGGAATCCCTAACTATGGCTACACCTTC. Full variable domain (rest looked up from reference TRBV5-4 and TRBJ1-2): ETGVTQSPTHLIKTRGQQVTLRCSSQSGHNTVSWYQQALGQGPQFIFQYYREEENGRGNFPPRFSGLQFPNYSSELNVNALELDDSALYLCASSLGIPNYGYTFGSGTRLTVV.

The chain is built from TRBV15 and TRBJ1-1; 7 positions agree with TRBD1. This CDR3 has 15 residues. Germline lookup yields CDR1 LNHNV and CDR2 YYDKDF (reference sequence). The V and J ends lost 4 bases and 4 bases, in that order; junction bases with no gene match: 9. CDR3 sequence: CATSTRQGQGTEAFF. For the CDR3, the DNA is TGTGCCACCAGCACCCGACAGGGTCAGGGCACTGAAGCTTTCTTT.

The chain combines TRBV2 with TRBJ1-1; D is unresolved. Germline CDR1 is SNHLY and CDR2 is FYNNEI. The CDR3 extends over 13 amino acids. V lost 3 bases to trimming and J lost 4 bases, with 9 bases between them. CDR3 bases: TGTGCCAGCAGTGAGGGAAGCGGCACTGAAGCTTTCTTT. Translation gives CASSEGSGTEAFF.

As DNA, the CDR3 is TGTGCCAGCGGGACAAGGACTAACTATGGCTACACCTTC. Protein: CASGTRTNYGYTF. The genes are TRBV2 and TRBJ1-2; D may be TRBD1 (6 bases). The CDR3 covers 13 residues. Trimming stripped 8 bases from V and 0 bases from J, with 10 bases between. The germline V gene encodes CDR1 SNHLY and CDR2 FYNNEI.

On this clone itself: Other DNA sequences in the same sample also yield this CDR3. V gene TRBV7-2 combines with J gene TRBJ1-2; the match to TRBD1 covers 7 bases. The germline V gene has CDR1 SGHTA and CDR2 FQGNSA. Trimming cost V 6 bases and J 8 bases; bases outside gene matches: 6. CDR3 size: 12 residues. The CDR3 coding sequence is TGTGCCAGCAGTCCTACAGGGGTAGGCTACACCTTC. It is translated as CASSPTGVGYTF.

The chain combines TRBV9 with TRBJ2-3; D unclear. Germline CDR1 and CDR2: SGDLS and YYNGEE. Trimming removed 4 bases from V and 2 bases from J, with 14 bases in between. The CDR3 runs to 15 residues. The CDR3 DNA follows: TGTGCCAGCAGCCGCCCGTGGGATCCCACAGATACGCAGTATTTT. Translation gives CASSRPWDPTDTQYF. Using reference TRBV9 and TRBJ2-3 for the parts outside the CDR3, the full variable domain is DSGVTQTPKHLITATGQRVTLRCSPRSGDLSVYWYQQSLDQGLQFLIQYYNGEERAKGNILERFSAQQFPDLHSELNLSSLELGDSALYFCASSRPWDPTDTQYFGPGTRLTVL.

The chain recombines TRBV5-6 with TRBJ1-2, with D perhaps matching TRBD1 (5 bases). The CDR3 sequence is 12 residues long. V lost 3 bases and J 5 bases, leaving 8 bases between the germline ends. Germline CDR1 SGHDT, CDR2 YYEEEE. The CDR3 spells CASSSGSYGYTF. In nucleotides, the CDR3 is TGTGCCAGCAGCTCAGGGAGTTATGGCTACACCTTC.

The chain joins TRBV5-1 to TRBJ2-7; 7 bases map to TRBD1. CDR1 SGHRS and CDR2 YFSETQ come from the germline V gene. V was pared by 4 bases and J by 9 bases, with 4 bases of the junction left unmatched. The CDR3 has 11 residues. This CDR3 is CASSEQGMQYF. DNA for the CDR3: TGCGCCAGCAGCGAACAGGGGATGCAGTACTTC.

The genes are TRBV28 and TRBJ2-5; 10 bases fit TRBD1. V lost 10 bases to trimming and J lost 4 bases; unmatched junction nucleotides: 6. The CDR3 totals 13 residues. Germline CDR1 and CDR2: MDHEN and SYDVKM. CDR3 sequence reads: CATMTGGLETQYF. Here the CDR3 DNA reads TGTGCCACCATGACAGGGGGCTTAGAGACCCAGTACTTC.

The rearrangement links TRBV4-1 to TRBJ1-2; D unclear. Germline lookup yields CDR1 MGHRA and CDR2 YSYEKL. This CDR3 spans 13 amino acids. Trimming shortened V by 5 bases and J by 4 bases, and 11 bases separated the two germline ends. The CDR3 nucleotides read TGCGCCAGCAGCGGATCGAGTATCTATGGCTACACCTTC. It translates to CASSGSSIYGYTF.

V gene TRBV19 combines with J gene TRBJ1-3; unclear D gene. CDR3 length: 14 residues. Germline V CDR1 and CDR2: LNHDA, SQIVND (reference sequence). Trimming removed 1 base at V and 0 bases at J, with 4 bases between. CDR3 sequence reads: CASSIAVSGNTIYF. In DNA, the CDR3 is TGTGCCAGTAGTATAGCGGTCTCTGGAAACACCATATATTTT.